This section outlines one T cell receptor (beta chain) sequence together with its context. This may be a read error: a much more frequent sequence differs by one nucleotide. The sample comes from a study of metastatic and nonmetastatic thyroid tumors. This CDR3 is 11 amino acids long. The germline V gene has CDR1 MDHEN and CDR2 SYDVKM. Trimming took off 4 bases at V and 8 bases at J, with 5 bases between the two ends. Every patient underwent thyroid surgery untreated. MiXCR re-clonotyped the PCR reads for TCRdb. The top ten clones hold around 18% of a sample with 39,000 or so clones, around a fifth of them seen once.

The rearrangement joins TRBV28 to TRBJ1-4; no clear D. Sequenced material: blood. This TCR was sampled from a female donor with papillary thyroid cancer or a benign thyroid nodule (not recorded which). Some clones in this sample may be carry-over from other donors' samples. The CDR3 sequence is CASSYKEKLFF. CDR3 in DNA: TGTGCCAGCAGTTATAAGGAAAAACTGTTTTTT.